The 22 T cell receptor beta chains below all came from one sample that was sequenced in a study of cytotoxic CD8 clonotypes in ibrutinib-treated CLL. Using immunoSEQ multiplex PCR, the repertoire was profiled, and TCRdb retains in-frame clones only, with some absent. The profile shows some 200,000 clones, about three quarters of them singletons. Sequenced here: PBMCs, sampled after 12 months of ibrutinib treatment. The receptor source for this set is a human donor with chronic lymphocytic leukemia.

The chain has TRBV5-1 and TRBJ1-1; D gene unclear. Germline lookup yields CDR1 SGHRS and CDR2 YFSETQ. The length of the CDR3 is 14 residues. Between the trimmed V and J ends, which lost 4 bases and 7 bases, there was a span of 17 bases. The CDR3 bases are TGCGCCAGCAGCGATTACAGAGCCCGCGGTGAAGCTTTCTTT. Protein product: CASSDYRARGEAFF.

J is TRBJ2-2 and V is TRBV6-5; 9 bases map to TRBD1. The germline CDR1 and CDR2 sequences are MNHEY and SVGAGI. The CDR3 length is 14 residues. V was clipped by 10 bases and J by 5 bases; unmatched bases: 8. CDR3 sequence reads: CAIKTGGATGELFF. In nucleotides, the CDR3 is TGTGCCATCAAAACAGGGGGCGCGACCGGGGAGCTGTTTTTT.

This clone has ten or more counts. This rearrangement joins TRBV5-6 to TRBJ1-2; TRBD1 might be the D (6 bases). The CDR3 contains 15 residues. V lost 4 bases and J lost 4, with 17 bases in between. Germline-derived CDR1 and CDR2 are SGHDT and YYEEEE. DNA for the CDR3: TGTGCCAGCAGCCAGCTCACAGGGACAATCTATGGCTACACCTTC. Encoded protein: CASSQLTGTIYGYTF. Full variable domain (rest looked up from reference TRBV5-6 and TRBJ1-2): DAGVTQSPTHLIKTRGQQVTLRCSPKSGHDTVSWYQQALGQGPQFIFQYYEEEERQRGNFPDRFSGHQFPNYSSELNVNALLLGDSALYLCASSQLTGTIYGYTFGSGTRLTVV.

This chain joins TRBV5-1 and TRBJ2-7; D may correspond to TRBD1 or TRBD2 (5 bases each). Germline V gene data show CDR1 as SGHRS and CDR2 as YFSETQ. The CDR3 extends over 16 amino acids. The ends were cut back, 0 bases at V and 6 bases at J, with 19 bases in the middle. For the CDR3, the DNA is TGCGCCAGCAGCTTGGCCTTGGGACCCTTAGGTGGCGAGCAGTACTTC. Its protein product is CASSLALGPLGGEQYF.

CDR3 nucleotide sequence: TGTGCCTCATCCATAGCGGGAGGAATAGATACGCAGTATTTT. Translation: CASSIAGGIDTQYF. The genes are TRBV30 and TRBJ2-3, with TRBD2 matching over 10 bases. The germline gives CDR1 GTSNPN, CDR2 SVGIG (reference sequence). The junction had 9 bases not matched to a gene; V was cut back by 7 bases and J by 5 bases. The CDR3 is made up of 14 amino acids. Full variable domain (remainder filled in from reference TRBV30 and TRBJ2-3): SQTIHQWPATLVQPVGSPLSLECTVEGTSNPNLYWYRQAAGRGLQLLFYSVGIGQISSEVPQNLSASRPQDRQFILSSKKLLLSDSGFYLCASSIAGGIDTQYFGPGTRLTVL.

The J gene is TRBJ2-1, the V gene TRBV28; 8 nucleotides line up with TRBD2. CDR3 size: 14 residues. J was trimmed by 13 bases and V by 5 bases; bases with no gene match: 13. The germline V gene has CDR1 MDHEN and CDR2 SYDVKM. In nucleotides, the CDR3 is TGTGCCAGCAGTCAAGCGGGAGCGGGTCCGTCACAGTTCTTC. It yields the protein CASSQAGAGPSQFF.

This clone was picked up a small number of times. DNA of the CDR3: TGTGCCAGCTCACCAAAACAGGGAAGAGGTTATGGCTACACCTTC. Its translation is CASSPKQGRGYGYTF. The genes are TRBV18 and TRBJ1-2, with a weak D call TRBD1 (6 bases). V was pared by 2 bases and J by 5 bases, with 15 bases between. CDR1 is KGHSH and CDR2 is LQKENI in the germline V gene. This CDR3 comprises 15 residues.

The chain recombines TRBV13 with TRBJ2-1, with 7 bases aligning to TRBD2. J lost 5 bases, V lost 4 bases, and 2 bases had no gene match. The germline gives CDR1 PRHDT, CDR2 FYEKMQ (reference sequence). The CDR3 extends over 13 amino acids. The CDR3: CASSYRGDNEQFF. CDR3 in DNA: TGTGCCAGCAGCTATCGGGGGGACAATGAGCAGTTCTTC.

The CDR3 protein is CASSQGAGGPQETQYF. The DNA of the CDR3 is TGCGCCAGCAGCCAAGGCGCGGGAGGGCCGCAGGAGACCCAGTACTTC. This chain connects TRBV4-3 to TRBJ2-5; 9 bases are a match to TRBD2. V was clipped by 1 base and J by 5 bases; unmatched bases: 8. Germline CDR1 reads LGHNA; CDR2 reads YSLEER. The CDR3 is 16 residues long.

The DNA for the CDR3 is TGCACCAGCAGTCCCTGGACAGGTAATCACACTGAAGCTTTCTTT. Amino acid sequence: CTSSPWTGNHTEAFF. The chain is built from TRBV1 and TRBJ1-1; TRBD1, the table's D call, lacks a check against the DNA. TRBV1 is assigned pseudogene status. CDR3 length: 15 amino acids.

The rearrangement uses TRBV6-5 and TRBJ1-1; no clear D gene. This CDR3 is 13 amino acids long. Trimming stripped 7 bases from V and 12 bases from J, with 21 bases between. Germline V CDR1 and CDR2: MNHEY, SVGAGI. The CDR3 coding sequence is TGTGCCAGCACCCCATCCGGGCCTCCAGCCACTTTCTTT. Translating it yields CASTPSGPPATFF.

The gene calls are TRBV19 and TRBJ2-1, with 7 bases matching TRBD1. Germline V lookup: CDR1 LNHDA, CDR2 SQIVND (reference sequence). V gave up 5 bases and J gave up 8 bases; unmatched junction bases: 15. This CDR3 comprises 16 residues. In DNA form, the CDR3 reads TGTGCCAGTAGTCGCCCCCGACAGGGTTCATCGGATGAGCAGTTCTTC. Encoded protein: CASSRPRQGSSDEQFF.

This chain's CDR3 is CASGGVSGNTIYF. In DNA, the CDR3 is TGTGCCAGCGGGGGGGTCTCTGGAAACACCATATATTTT. The J gene is TRBJ1-3, the V gene TRBV2; D is perhaps TRBD1 (5 bases). The germline CDR1 and CDR2 sequences are SNHLY and FYNNEI. The V gene lost 8 bases and the J gene lost 0 bases, with 8 bases spanning the gap. The CDR3 has 13 amino acids.

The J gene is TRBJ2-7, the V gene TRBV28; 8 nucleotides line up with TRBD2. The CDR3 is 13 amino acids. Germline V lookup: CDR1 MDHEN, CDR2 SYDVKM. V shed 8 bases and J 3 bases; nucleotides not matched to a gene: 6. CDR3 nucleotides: TGTGCCAGCCTTGGACTAGCTAGCTACGAGCAGTACTTC. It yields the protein CASLGLASYEQYF. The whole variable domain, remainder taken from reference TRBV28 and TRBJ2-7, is DVKVTQSSRYLVKRTGEKVFLECVQDMDHENMFWYRQDPGLGLRLIYFSYDVKMKEKGDIPEGYSVSREKKERFSLILESASTNQTSMYLCASLGLASYEQYFGPGTRLTVT.

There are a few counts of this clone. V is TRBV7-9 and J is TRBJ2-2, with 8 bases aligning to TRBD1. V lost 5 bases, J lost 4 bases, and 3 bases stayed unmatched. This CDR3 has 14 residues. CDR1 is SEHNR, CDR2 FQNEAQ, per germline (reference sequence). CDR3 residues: CASSRTGFTGELFF. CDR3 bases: TGTGCCAGCAGCCGGACAGGGTTCACCGGGGAGCTGTTTTTT.

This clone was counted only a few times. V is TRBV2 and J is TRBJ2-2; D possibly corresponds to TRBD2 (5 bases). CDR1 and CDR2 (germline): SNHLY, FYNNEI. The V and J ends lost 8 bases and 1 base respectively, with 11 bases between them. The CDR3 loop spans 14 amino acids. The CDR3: CASRGSRNTGELFF. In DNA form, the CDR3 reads TGTGCCAGCCGAGGGTCGAGGAACACCGGGGAGCTGTTTTTT. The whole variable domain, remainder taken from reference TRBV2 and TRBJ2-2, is EPEVTQTPSHQVTQMGQEVILRCVPISNHLYFYWYRQILGQKVEFLVSFYNNEISEKSEIFDDQFSVERPDGSNFTLKIRSTKLEDSAMYFCASRGSRNTGELFFGEGSRLTVL.

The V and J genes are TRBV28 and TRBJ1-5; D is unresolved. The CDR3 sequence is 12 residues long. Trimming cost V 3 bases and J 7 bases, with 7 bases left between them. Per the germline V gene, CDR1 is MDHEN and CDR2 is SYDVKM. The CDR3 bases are TGTGCCAGCAGTTTTGCCGTACAGCCCCAGCATTTT. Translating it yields CASSFAVQPQHF.

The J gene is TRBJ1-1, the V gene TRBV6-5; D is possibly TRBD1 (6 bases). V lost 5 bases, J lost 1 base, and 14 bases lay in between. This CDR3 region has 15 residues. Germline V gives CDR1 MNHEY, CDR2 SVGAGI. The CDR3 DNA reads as TGTGCCAGCAGTCGCATACGGACAGCGAACACTGAAGCTTTCTTT. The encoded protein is CASSRIRTANTEAFF.

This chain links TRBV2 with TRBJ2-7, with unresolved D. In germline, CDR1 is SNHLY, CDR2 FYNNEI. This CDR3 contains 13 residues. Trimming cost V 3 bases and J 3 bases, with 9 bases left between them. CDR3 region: CASSEFPDYEQYF. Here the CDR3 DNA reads TGTGCCAGCAGTGAGTTCCCTGACTACGAGCAGTACTTC.

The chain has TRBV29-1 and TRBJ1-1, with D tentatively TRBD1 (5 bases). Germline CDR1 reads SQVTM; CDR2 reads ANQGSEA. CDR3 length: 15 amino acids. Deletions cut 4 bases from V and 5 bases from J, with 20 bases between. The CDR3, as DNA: TGCAGCGTTGTCGGCTCCACGGGGGGAACAACTGAAGCTTTCTTT. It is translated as CSVVGSTGGTTEAFF.

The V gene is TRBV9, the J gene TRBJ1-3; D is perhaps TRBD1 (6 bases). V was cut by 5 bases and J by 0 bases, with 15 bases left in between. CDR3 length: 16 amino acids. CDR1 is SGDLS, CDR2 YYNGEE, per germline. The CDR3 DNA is TGTGCCAGCAGTCTGTTACAGGGTATCTCTGGAAACACCATATATTTT. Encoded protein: CASSLLQGISGNTIYF.

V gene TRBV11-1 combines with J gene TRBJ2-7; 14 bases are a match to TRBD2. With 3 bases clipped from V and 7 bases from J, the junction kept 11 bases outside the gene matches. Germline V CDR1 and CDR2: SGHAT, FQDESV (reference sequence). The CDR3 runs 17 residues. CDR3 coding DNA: TGTGCCAGCAGCTTGAGGGGGGGGACTAGCGGGAGCCGAGAGCAGTACTTC. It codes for CASSLRGGTSGSREQYF.